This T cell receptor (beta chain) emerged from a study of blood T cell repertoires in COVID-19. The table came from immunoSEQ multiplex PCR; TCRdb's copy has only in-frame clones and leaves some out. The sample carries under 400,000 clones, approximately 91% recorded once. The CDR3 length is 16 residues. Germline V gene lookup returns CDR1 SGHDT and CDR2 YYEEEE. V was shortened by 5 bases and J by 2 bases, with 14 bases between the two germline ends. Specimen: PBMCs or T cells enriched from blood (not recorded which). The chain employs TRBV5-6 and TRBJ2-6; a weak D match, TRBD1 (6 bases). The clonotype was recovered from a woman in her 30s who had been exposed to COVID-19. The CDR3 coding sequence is TGTGCCAGCAGGCAACAGGGTAACGCTGGGGCCAACGTCCTGACTTTC. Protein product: CASRQQGNAGANVLTF.